A selection of T cell receptor beta chains follows, all from one sample in a study of T cell changes during pregnancy in multiple sclerosis. Generated by immunoSEQ multiplex PCR, the TCRdb table keeps only in-frame clones and is missing some. The table records 50,000 to 75,000 clones, approximately 93% of them present only once. Sequenced here: CD8+ T cells from peripheral blood mononuclear cells, sampled in the third trimester of pregnancy. The receptors originated from a female donor with multiple sclerosis, enrolled in a pregnancy study. Each CDR3 is given with its conserved first and last residue. The D gene is left open where the match is weak. The size entry is marked missing in some rows and otherwise reads once, few, many or a size class.

size: NA; D: NA; J: TRBJ2-7; V: TRBV4-1; CDR3: CASSSLSTYEQYF; DNA: TGCGCCAGCAGCTCCCTATCAACCTACGAGCAGTACTTC
size: NA; D: TRBD2; J: TRBJ2-2; V: TRBV7-8; CDR3: CASSSTSETGELFF; DNA: TGTGCCAGCAGCTCGACTAGCGAGACCGGGGAGCTGTTTTTT
size: NA; D: NA; J: TRBJ1-4; V: TRBV30; CDR3: CAWSVGTAGTNEKLFF; DNA: TGTGCCTGGAGTGTTGGCACGGCAGGTACTAATGAAAAACTGTTTTTT
size: NA; D: NA; J: TRBJ2-1; V: TRBV7-9; CDR3: CASSEGRGARNEQFF; DNA: TGTGCCAGCAGCGAAGGACGGGGAGCGAGGAATGAGCAGTTCTTC
size: NA; D: TRBD2; J: TRBJ2-3; V: TRBV30; CDR3: CAWSVLPAGETDTQYF; DNA: TGTGCCTGGAGTGTACTCCCAGCGGGAGAGACAGATACGCAGTATTTT
size: NA; D: TRBD1; J: TRBJ1-1; V: TRBV4-1; CDR3: CASSQRGTGGNTEAFF; DNA: TGCGCCAGCAGCCAAAGGGGGACAGGGGGCAATACTGAAGCTTTCTTT
size: NA; D: TRBD2; J: TRBJ2-3; V: TRBV7-8; CDR3: CASRRPGTSPDTQYF; DNA: TGTGCCAGCAGACGCCCCGGGACTAGCCCAGATACGCAGTATTTT
size: NA; D: NA; J: TRBJ2-7; V: TRBV10-3; CDR3: CAIKAGFPREQYF; DNA: TGTGCCATCAAGGCGGGATTCCCTAGGGAGCAGTACTTC
size: once; D: NA; J: TRBJ2-7; V: TRBV7-2; CDR3: CASSFNEQYF; DNA: TGTGCCAGCAGCTTCAACGAGCAGTACTTC
size: NA; D: TRBD1; J: TRBJ2-1; V: TRBV5-1; CDR3: CASSLAVGSGGNEQFF; DNA: TGCGCCAGCAGCTTGGCCGTTGGGTCAGGGGGCAATGAGCAGTTCTTC
size: NA; D: NA; J: TRBJ1-5; V: TRBV19; CDR3: CASSIRTDGVGGYSNQPQHF; DNA: TGTGCCAGTAGTATAAGGACCGACGGGGTCGGCGGGTATAGCAATCAGCCCCAGCATTTT
size: NA; D: NA; J: TRBJ1-5; V: TRBV2; CDR3: CASSASGYSNQPQHF; DNA: TGTGCCAGCAGTGCGTCAGGGTATAGCAATCAGCCCCAGCATTTT
size: once; D: NA; J: TRBJ2-1; V: TRBV10-1; CDR3: CASSESPSNEQFF; DNA: TGCGCCAGCAGTGAGTCTCCTTCCAATGAGCAGTTCTTC
size: NA; D: TRBD2; J: TRBJ2-7; V: TRBV5-1; CDR3: CASSLGLAGLYEQYF; DNA: TGCGCCAGCAGCTTGGGACTAGCGGGACTCTACGAGCAGTACTTC
size: NA; D: NA; J: TRBJ1-2; V: TRBV14; CDR3: CASSQQGSYGYTF; DNA: TGTGCCAGCAGCCAACAGGGGAGCTATGGCTACACCTTC
size: NA; D: TRBD2; J: TRBJ2-5; V: TRBV7-6; CDR3: CASSFGLAGVGETQYF; DNA: TGTGCCAGCAGCTTTGGACTAGCGGGAGTTGGAGAGACCCAGTACTTC
size: NA; D: TRBD1; J: TRBJ2-7; V: TRBV9; CDR3: CASSVAGTGSYEQYF; DNA: TGTGCCAGCAGCGTAGCGGGGACAGGGTCCTACGAGCAGTACTTC
size: NA; D: TRBD2; J: TRBJ2-3; V: TRBV15; CDR3: CATSEAMTSAIPQYF; DNA: TGTGCCACCTCCGAGGCCATGACTAGCGCCATCCCCCAGTATTTT
size: NA; D: TRBD2; J: TRBJ2-7; V: TRBV29-1; CDR3: CSVEALGTSGVTYEQYF; DNA: TGCAGCGTTGAAGCCTTAGGGACTAGCGGGGTTACCTACGAGCAGTACTTC
size: NA; D: NA; J: TRBJ2-1; V: TRBV14; CDR3: CASSQESGTEQFF; DNA: TGTGCCAGCAGCCAAGAAAGCGGTACTGAGCAGTTCTTC
size: NA; D: TRBD2; J: TRBJ2-1; V: TRBV5-1; CDR3: CASSLGTSGLTYNEQFF; DNA: TGCGCCAGCAGCTTGGGGACTAGCGGGCTGACCTACAATGAGCAGTTCTTC
size: NA; D: TRBD1; J: TRBJ2-3; V: TRBV4-1; CDR3: CASSQDSPGTVTDTQYF; DNA: TGCGCCAGCAGCCAAGATTCCCCCGGGACAGTCACAGATACGCAGTATTTT
size: NA; D: NA; J: TRBJ1-2; V: TRBV27; CDR3: CASRGAFGYNYGYTF; DNA: TGTGCCAGCAGGGGGGCCTTTGGATATAACTATGGCTACACCTTC
size: NA; D: TRBD1; J: TRBJ1-1; V: TRBV4-1; CDR3: CASSTRQGRTEAFF; DNA: TGCGCCAGCAGCACTCGACAGGGGCGCACAGAAGCTTTCTTT
size: NA; D: NA; J: TRBJ2-1; V: TRBV5-5; CDR3: CASFSSYNEQFF; DNA: TGTGCCAGCTTTAGTTCCTACAATGAGCAGTTCTTC
size: NA; D: TRBD2; J: TRBJ2-7; V: TRBV11-2; CDR3: CAVGGSSYEQYF; DNA: TGTGCCGTCGGGGGGAGCTCCTACGAGCAGTACTTC
size: NA; D: NA; J: TRBJ2-2; V: TRBV30; CDR3: CACGSAANTGELFF; DNA: TGTGCCTGCGGTAGCGCCGCGAACACCGGGGAGCTGTTTTTT
size: NA; D: NA; J: TRBJ2-7; V: TRBV7-9; CDR3: CASSPGASPTYEQYF; DNA: TGTGCCAGCTCCCCCGGAGCCTCGCCAACCTACGAGCAGTACTTC
size: NA; D: TRBD1; J: TRBJ1-4; V: TRBV5-1; CDR3: CASSHGTGINEKLFF; DNA: TGCGCCAGCAGCCACGGGACAGGGATTAATGAAAAACTGTTTTTT
size: NA; D: NA; J: TRBJ2-5; V: TRBV28; CDR3: CASSFARGGETQYF; DNA: TGTGCCAGCAGTTTCGCTAGAGGTGGCGAGACCCAGTACTTC
size: NA; D: NA; J: TRBJ2-7; V: TRBV2; CDR3: CASSGKRRFEDEQYF; DNA: TGTGCCAGCAGTGGAAAGCGACGTTTTGAGGACGAGCAGTACTTC
size: NA; D: TRBD1; J: TRBJ2-5; V: TRBV11-2; CDR3: CASRRQGEETQYF; DNA: TGTGCCAGCAGACGCCAGGGGGAAGAGACCCAGTACTTC
size: NA; D: NA; J: TRBJ2-7; V: TRBV6-5; CDR3: CASSYAESYEQYF; DNA: TGTGCCAGCAGTTATGCGGAGTCCTACGAGCAGTACTTC
size: NA; D: TRBD1; J: TRBJ1-2; V: TRBV4-3; CDR3: CASSQDLGQGRWGYTF; DNA: TGCGCCAGCAGCCAAGATTTGGGACAGGGCCGGTGGGGCTACACCTTC
size: NA; D: NA; J: TRBJ1-2; V: TRBV7-9; CDR3: CASSSFNYGYTF; DNA: TGTGCCAGCAGCTCCTTTAACTATGGCTACACCTTC
size: NA; D: NA; J: TRBJ2-2; V: TRBV5-4; CDR3: CASSSTRTGELFF; DNA: TGTGCCAGCAGCTCGACACGCACCGGGGAGCTGTTTTTT
size: NA; D: NA; J: TRBJ1-2; V: TRBV5-4; CDR3: CASSLLGPVEYGYTF; DNA: TGTGCCAGCAGCCTCCTGGGGCCCGTGGAATATGGCTACACCTTC
size: NA; D: TRBD2; J: TRBJ2-5; V: TRBV30; CDR3: CAWSAGTSGEETQYF; DNA: TGTGCCTGGAGTGCTGGGACTAGCGGGGAAGAGACCCAGTACTTC
size: NA; D: TRBD1; J: TRBJ1-1; V: TRBV28; CDR3: CALQGQMNTEAFF; DNA: TGTGCCCTTCAGGGACAGATGAACACTGAAGCTTTCTTT
size: NA; D: NA; J: TRBJ1-1; V: TRBV27; CDR3: CASSRGKAEAFF; DNA: TGTGCCAGTAGCCGAGGAAAGGCTGAAGCTTTCTTT
size: NA; D: NA; J: TRBJ2-2; V: TRBV5-1; CDR3: CASSFGNSNTGELFF; DNA: TGCGCCAGCAGCTTTGGCAATTCGAACACCGGGGAGCTGTTTTTT
size: NA; D: TRBD1; J: TRBJ1-4; V: TRBV6-5; CDR3: CASSQGTALNEKLFF; DNA: TGTGCCAGCAGCCAAGGGACAGCTCTTAATGAAAAACTGTTTTTT
size: NA; D: TRBD1; J: TRBJ1-2; V: TRBV6-5; CDR3: CASSPYQGARYGYTF; DNA: TGTGCCAGCAGCCCATACCAGGGGGCGCGATATGGCTACACCTTC
size: NA; D: TRBD2; J: TRBJ2-1; V: TRBV6-6; CDR3: CASSHSSGREGEQFF; DNA: TGTGCCAGCAGTCACTCTAGCGGGAGAGAGGGTGAGCAGTTCTTC
size: NA; D: TRBD1; J: TRBJ2-1; V: TRBV27; CDR3: CASGGHSYNEQFF; DNA: TGTGCTTCAGGGGGCCACTCCTACAATGAGCAGTTCTTC
size: NA; D: NA; J: TRBJ2-7; V: TRBV16; CDR3: CASSQSDSTYEQYF; DNA: TGTGCCAGCAGCCAATCGGACAGCACCTACGAGCAGTACTTC
size: NA; D: NA; J: TRBJ2-2; V: TRBV5-1; CDR3: CASSFRMDTTGELFF; DNA: TGCGCCAGCAGCTTCCGAATGGACACCACCGGGGAGCTGTTTTTT
size: NA; D: TRBD2; J: TRBJ2-3; V: TRBV7-7; CDR3: CASSLNFLAGGGTDTQYF; DNA: TGTGCCAGCAGCTTAAATTTTCTAGCGGGAGGGGGCACAGATACGCAGTATTTT
size: NA; D: TRBD1; J: TRBJ1-2; V: TRBV5-1; CDR3: CASSQGQHGYTF; DNA: TGCGCCAGCAGCCAGGGACAGCACGGCTACACCTTC
size: NA; D: NA; J: TRBJ1-4; V: TRBV25-1; CDR3: CAVSPGRGGGEKLFF; DNA: TGTGCCGTATCCCCTGGCAGGGGAGGGGGTGAAAAACTGTTTTTT
size: NA; D: TRBD2; J: TRBJ2-7; V: TRBV27; CDR3: CASTIRLAGIYEQYF; DNA: TGTGCCAGCACCATCCGACTAGCGGGAATCTACGAGCAGTACTTC